The source of this TCR beta chain is a study of blood T cell repertoires in COVID-19. How the authors handled the data: Reference gene primer amplification gave estimated nucleated cell counts. Sequenced by immunoSEQ multiplex PCR; TCRdb stores in-frame clones only, minus some. V and J calls and clone size are copied from that table; D and trimming were computed from the DNA. Seen here are approximately 74,000 clones, roughly 79% observed once, and the top ten hold approximately 15%. V dropped 7 bases and J dropped 10 bases, with 22 bases sitting between them. CDR3 size: 14 residues. Germline CDR1 MNHEY, CDR2 SVGAGI.

The sequenced sample was peripheral blood. This chain links TRBV6-5 with TRBJ1-1; possible D gene TRBD1, 6 bases. The TCR originated in a man aged 55 to 70 with acute or convalescent COVID-19. The CDR3 nucleotides are TGTGCCAGCACCACCACCCCCAGGGGCGGAATAGCTTTCTTT. It codes for CASTTTPRGGIAFF.